This T cell receptor beta chain was documented in a study of T cell changes during pregnancy in multiple sclerosis. This table comes from immunoSEQ multiplex PCR, and its TCRdb copy is limited to in-frame clones, with some not included. The profile covers 60,000 to 85,000 clones, with 75% to 95% appearing a single time and 2.3% taken by the ten largest. This CDR3 region has 17 residues. Germline V gene data show CDR1 as SEHNR and CDR2 as FQNEAQ (reference sequence). With V trimmed by 5 bases and J by 1 base, 5 bases remained unmatched. The genes are TRBV7-9 and TRBJ2-2, with 12 bases that match TRBD2. The sequencing used peripheral blood, collected in the first trimester of pregnancy. This sequence was found in a female donor with multiple sclerosis, enrolled in a pregnancy study. CDR3 DNA: TGTGCCAGCAGCCGCTGGGGACTAGCGGGGAACACCGGGGAGCTGTTTTTT. Protein sequence: CASSRWGLAGNTGELFF.